This T cell receptor beta chain was identified in a study of glioma-infiltrating T cells after dendritic cell vaccination. Germline V lookup: CDR1 LNHDA, CDR2 SQIVND (reference sequence). The trim removed 5 bases at V and 3 bases at J, leaving 7 bases unmatched. This CDR3 has 15 amino acids. TCRdb's copy holds only in-frame clones and misses some; the assay was immunoSEQ multiplex PCR. The sample has about 95,000 clones, 70% to 90% seen once. V usage is TRBV19 and J usage is TRBJ2-5; 9 positions match TRBD1. The material was blood, obtained before dendritic cell vaccination. This clonotype originated in a human donor with glioblastoma. This CDR3 is CASSSLGTGKETQYF. The CDR3, as DNA: TGTGCCAGTAGTTCCCTCGGGACAGGGAAAGAGACCCAGTACTTC.